This T cell receptor (beta chain) emerged from a study of blood T cell repertoires in COVID-19. Study information: The samples span acute and convalescent COVID-19 from the United States, Italy and Spain.

As processed by the authors: Reference gene primer amplification gave estimated nucleated cell counts. TCRdb keeps only in-frame clones here, not all; method: immunoSEQ multiplex PCR. V and J calls and clone size are copied from that table; D and trimming were computed from the DNA. Among 90,000 to 130,000 clones listed, roughly 84% were seen once. CDR3 length equals 16 residues. The ends were cut back, 3 bases at V and 10 bases at J, with 22 bases in the middle. Germline values: CDR1 ENHRY, CDR2 SYGVKD. This clonotype originated in a man aged 40-55 years with acute or convalescent COVID-19. V gene TRBV10-3 combines with J gene TRBJ1-5; possible D gene TRBD1, 6 bases. The sequenced sample consisted of peripheral blood. CDR3 nucleotide sequence: TGTGCCATCAGTGACCAGGGGCCAACTTATTTGGGACCCCAGCATTTT. This gives the protein CAISDQGPTYLGPQHF.